In its sample, the clone carrying this T cell receptor beta chain was seen a few times. Its specificity is unknown. This sample was taken from a study of vaccination and CD4 T cells after COVID-19. Noted treatment: roughly 10-day PBMC culture with coronavirus spike peptide pools or control peptides (ViraFEST assay). Germline CDR1 is SGHVS and CDR2 is FQNEAQ. The CDR3 runs to 14 residues. The germline V and J ends were trimmed by 5 bases and 8 bases, with 18 bases remaining between them. The Oncomine TCR Beta short-read assay was applied to DNA of cultured CD4+ T cells. From the PCR reads, TCRdb called clonotypes with MiXCR, one entry per CDR3 protein. Here the sample spans around 19,000 distinct CDR3 sequences, about 71% being singletons.

Specimen: CD4+ T cells from blood, cultured in vitro. This chain joins TRBV7-8 and TRBJ2-5; tentative D call: TRBD2 (6 bases). The TCR was taken from a human donor who had recovered from COVID-19. The CDR3 loop reads CASSEPGTPKTQYF. CDR3 nucleotide sequence: TGTGCCAGCAGCGAGCCCGGGACTCCTAAAACCCAGTACTTC.